This TCR beta chain is from a study of control samples from healthy donors and cancer patients. The CDR3 sequence is 17 residues long. Per the germline V gene, CDR1 is MGHRA and CDR2 is YSYEKL. The germline V and J ends were trimmed by 1 base and 2 bases, with 15 bases remaining between them. Sequencing used immunoSEQ multiplex PCR; TCRdb keeps in-frame clones, though not all of them. The sample contains 170,000 or so clones, 80% to 95% of which appear only once. Sequences were obtained from blood. The chain carries TRBV4-1 and TRBJ1-5; possible D gene TRBD1, 5 bases. This clonotype originated in a woman aged 40 to 50 in good health. The CDR3 bases are TGCGCCAGCAGCCAAGTTTCAGGGAGTTGGGGCAATCAGCCCCAGCATTTT. This gives the protein CASSQVSGSWGNQPQHF.